This T cell receptor beta chain was observed in a study of T cell responses to AZD1222 COVID-19 vaccine. Overall study context: Pooling of second doses given at about 4 or about 12 weeks was done. Study results and caveats: Spike regions recognized by vaccine-associated CD4 TCRs spanned the protein, led by 160-218 and 743-854.

This clone was counted a single time. Its specificity is unknown. Trimming at V came to 5 bases and at J to 4 bases, leaving 9 bases not matched to a gene. The CDR3 covers 15 residues. Germline CDR1 reads MNHEY; CDR2 reads SMNVEV (reference sequence). The protocol was immunoSEQ multiplex PCR, while the TCRdb copy is restricted to in-frame clones and leaves out a portion. The sample has roughly 130,000 clones; roughly 91% are singletons. The chain links TRBV27 to TRBJ1-1; TRBD1 matches 8 bases. The TCR comes from an adult in good health. This sample comprised peripheral blood, obtained on day 0 of AZD1222 vaccination. DNA for the CDR3: TGTGCCAGCAGTCCCTCAGGGGGCGACGGCACTGAAGCTTTCTTT. It encodes CASSPSGGDGTEAFF.